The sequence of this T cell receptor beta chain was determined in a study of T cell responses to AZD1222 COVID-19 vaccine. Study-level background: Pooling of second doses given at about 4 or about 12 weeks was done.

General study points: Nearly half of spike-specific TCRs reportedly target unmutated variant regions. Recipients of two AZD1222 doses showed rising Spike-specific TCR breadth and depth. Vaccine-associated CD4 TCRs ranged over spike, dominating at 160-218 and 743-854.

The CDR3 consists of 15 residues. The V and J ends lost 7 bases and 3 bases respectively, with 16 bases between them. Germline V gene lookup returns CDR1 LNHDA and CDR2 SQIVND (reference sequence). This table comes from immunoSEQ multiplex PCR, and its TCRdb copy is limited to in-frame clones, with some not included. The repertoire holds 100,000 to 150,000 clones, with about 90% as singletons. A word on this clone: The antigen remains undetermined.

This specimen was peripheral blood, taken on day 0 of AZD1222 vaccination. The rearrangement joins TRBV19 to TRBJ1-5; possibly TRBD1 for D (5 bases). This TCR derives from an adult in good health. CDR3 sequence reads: CASKGQLPPNQPQHF. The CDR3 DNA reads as TGTGCCAGTAAAGGACAACTCCCCCCCAATCAGCCCCAGCATTTT.